Listed below are T cell receptor beta chains from one sample, sequenced in a study of T-cell memory formation after mild COVID-19. TCRdb re-called the 5' RACE reads through MiXCR, storing one row per CDR3 protein. The repertoire consists of under 300,000 distinct CDR3 sequences, with roughly 15% occurring once and the leading ten covering approximately 3.5%. The sequencing input was PBMCs or a T cell subset sorted from them (not recorded which). These receptors were obtained from a man aged 18 to 29 who had mild COVID-19 (a few samples of this study predate the infection). Cell type and time point are not known. Each CDR3 is given with its conserved first and last residue. A D gene is named only where the DNA matches it firmly. Size is omitted from some rows. Given values are once, few, many or a class for expanded clones.

CDR3 length,V gene,clone size,J gene,D gene,CDR3 DNA,CDR3 protein
14,TRBV2,.,TRBJ1-5,.,TGTGCCAGCAGTGAGCGGACAGGCAATCAGCCCCAGCATTTT,CASSERTGNQPQHF
16,TRBV5-1,.,TRBJ1-1,TRBD1,TGCGCCAGCAGCACCCTGTCCGGGACAGGGGGCAGGGAAGCTTTCTTT,CASSTLSGTGGREAFF
13,TRBV7-9,once,TRBJ1-1,.,TGTGCCAGCAGTATAAACCGGGTAGCTAAAGCTTTCTTT,CASSINRVAKAFF
16,TRBV5-1,few,TRBJ2-3,TRBD2,TGCGCCAGCAGCCTCGGCGGTAGCGGGAACACAGATACGCAGTATTTT,CASSLGGSGNTDTQYF
13,TRBV7-2,few,TRBJ1-1,.,TGTGCCAGCAGCTCCCCCCGGAGGCTTGAAGCTTTCTTT,CASSSPRRLEAFF
16,TRBV5-1,.,TRBJ1-2,.,TGCGCCAGCAGCGACATCCCAGGAGACCCTAACTATGGCTACACCTTC,CASSDIPGDPNYGYTF
15,TRBV12-3/TRBV12-4,once,TRBJ2-3,TRBD2,TGTGCCAGCAGTTTGTCGGCTAGCGGTACAGATACGCAGTATTTT,CASSLSASGTDTQYF
14,TRBV29-1,few,TRBJ2-7,TRBD1,TGCAGCGTTGAAGAACCCGACAGGGGCGACGAGCAGTACTTC,CSVEEPDRGDEQYF
17,TRBV3-1,.,TRBJ2-6,TRBD1,TGTGCCAGCAGCCGAGGGGGCACACTCACTGGGGCCAACGTCCTGACTTTC,CASSRGGTLTGANVLTF
13,TRBV5-1,many,TRBJ2-5,.,TGCGCCAGCAGCTTGGACGGGGAAGAGACCCAGTACTTC,CASSLDGEETQYF
14,TRBV10-2,.,TRBJ2-7,.,TGCGCCAGCAGACCGGGACGTCTCTCCTACGAGCAGTACTTC,CASRPGRLSYEQYF
16,TRBV9,.,TRBJ2-1,.,TGTGCCAGCAGCGTATACGGGGGTGACGCCTACAATGAGCAGTTCTTC,CASSVYGGDAYNEQFF
15,TRBV7-2,.,TRBJ2-5,.,TGTGCCAGCAGCTCCCCCCCCGGGGCCGGAGAGACCCAGTACTTC,CASSSPPGAGETQYF
14,TRBV5-1,.,TRBJ2-7,.,TGCGCCAGCAGCGGGCAGGACACATACTACGAGCAGTACTTC,CASSGQDTYYEQYF
16,TRBV7-2,.,TRBJ2-1,.,TGTGCCAGCAGCTTAGAGTCGGCATCGGGCCCGAGTGAGCAGTTCTTC,CASSLESASGPSEQFF
15,TRBV11-2,.,TRBJ1-3,TRBD1,TGTGCCAGCAGCCGGGACAGGCCTTCTGGAAACACCATATATTTT,CASSRDRPSGNTIYF
13,TRBV7-3,few,TRBJ2-7,TRBD2,TGTGCCAGCAGCTTACGGCGCGGGGGCGAGCAGTACTTC,CASSLRRGGEQYF
17,TRBV4-2,few,TRBJ2-6,.,TGTGCCAGCAGCCAAGCCGGGGGTGGGGCTGGGGCCAACGTCCTGACTTTC,CASSQAGGGAGANVLTF
13,TRBV19,.,TRBJ2-3,.,TGTGCCAGTAGTTACCCTGGGGGAGATACGCAGTATTTT,CASSYPGGDTQYF
17,TRBV7-2,many,TRBJ2-3,TRBD2,TGTGCCAGCAGCACGAGACTAGCGGGGGAACCCACAGATACGCAGTATTTT,CASSTRLAGEPTDTQYF
16,TRBV12-3/TRBV12-4,.,TRBJ1-3,.,TGTGCCAGCAGTTTAAGACAGCAGAGCTCTGGAAACACCATATATTTT,CASSLRQQSSGNTIYF
15,TRBV6-5,.,TRBJ1-2,.,TGTGCCAGCAGTTACTCGGGAGGGAAGAACTATGGCTACACCTTC,CASSYSGGKNYGYTF
15,TRBV7-2,few,TRBJ2-3,.,TGTGCCAGCAGCTCGACACCGGGGGCGGAAGATACGCAGTATTTT,CASSSTPGAEDTQYF
16,TRBV6-2/TRBV6-3,few,TRBJ1-2,.,TGTGCCAGCAGTTCGAATCTCACACAGGGAAACTATGGCTACACCTTC,CASSSNLTQGNYGYTF
13,TRBV7-9,.,TRBJ1-1,.,TGTGCCAGCCGTCCCGGCCCGAACACTGAAGCTTTCTTT,CASRPGPNTEAFF
13,TRBV20-1,few,TRBJ2-5,.,TGCAGTGCTGGCGAAATGACGGGCGAGACCCAGTACTTC,CSAGEMTGETQYF